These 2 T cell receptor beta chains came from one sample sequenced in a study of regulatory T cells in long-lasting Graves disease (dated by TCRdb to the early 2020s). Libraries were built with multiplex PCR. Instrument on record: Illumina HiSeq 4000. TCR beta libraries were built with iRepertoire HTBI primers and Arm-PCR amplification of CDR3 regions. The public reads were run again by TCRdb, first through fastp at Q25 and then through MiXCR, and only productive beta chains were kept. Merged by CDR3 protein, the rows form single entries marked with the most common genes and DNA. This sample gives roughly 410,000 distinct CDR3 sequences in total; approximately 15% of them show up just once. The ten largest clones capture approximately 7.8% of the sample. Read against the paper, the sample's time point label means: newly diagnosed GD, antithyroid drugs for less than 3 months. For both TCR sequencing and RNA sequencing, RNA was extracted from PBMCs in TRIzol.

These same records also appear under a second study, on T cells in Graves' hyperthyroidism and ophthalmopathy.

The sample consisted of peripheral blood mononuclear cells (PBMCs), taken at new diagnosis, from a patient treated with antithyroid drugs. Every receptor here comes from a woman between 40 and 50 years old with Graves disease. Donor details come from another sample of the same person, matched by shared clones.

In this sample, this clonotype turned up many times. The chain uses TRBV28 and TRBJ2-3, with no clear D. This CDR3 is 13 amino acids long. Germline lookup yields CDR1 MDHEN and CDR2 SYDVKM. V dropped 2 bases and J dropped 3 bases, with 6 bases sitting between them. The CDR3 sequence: CASSLARTDTQYF. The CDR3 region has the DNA TGTGCCAGCAGTTTAGCGCGGACAGATACGCAGTATTTT.

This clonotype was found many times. The CDR3 sequence: CASRTAREGGYTF. CDR3 nucleotide sequence: TGTGCCAGCCGAACTGCCAGGGAGGGCGGCTACACCTTC. This chain uses TRBV2 with TRBJ1-2; D is possibly TRBD1 (5 bases). There are 13 residues in the CDR3. Per germline, CDR1 SNHLY and CDR2 FYNNEI. Deletions cut 8 bases from V and 8 bases from J, with 18 bases between.